The 5 T cell receptor beta chains reported below all come from one sample, sequenced in a study of blood T cell repertoires in COVID-19. The table came from immunoSEQ multiplex PCR; TCRdb's copy has only in-frame clones and leaves some out. The sample records 85,000 to 100,000 clones, over 70% being singletons. Sequencing was performed on peripheral blood. The receptors derive from a man in his forties or fifties who had recovered from COVID-19.

The V and J genes are TRBV19 and TRBJ2-7; 10 positions agree with TRBD2. Germline V gives CDR1 LNHDA, CDR2 SQIVND (reference sequence). This CDR3 spans 16 amino acids. V gave up 3 bases and J gave up 0 bases; unmatched junction bases: 5. CDR3 protein: CASSMRTSGISYEQYF. The CDR3 coding sequence is TGTGCCAGTAGTATGAGGACTAGCGGCATCTCCTACGAGCAGTACTTC.

This chain links TRBV4-3 with TRBJ1-2; unclear D gene. This CDR3 is 14 amino acids long. Germline CDR1 and CDR2: LGHNA and YSLEER. Trimming cost V 2 bases and J 7 bases, with 14 bases left between them. The CDR3 DNA sequence: TGCGCCAGCAGCCAACGCCAGGCTGGGTCTGGCTACACCTTC. Translating gives CASSQRQAGSGYTF.

This clone came up once. The rearrangement uses TRBV27 and TRBJ1-2; D is possibly TRBD1 (5 bases). V lost 0 bases and J 6 bases, leaving 11 bases between the germline ends. CDR1 is MNHEY, CDR2 SMNVEV, per germline (reference sequence). There are 14 residues in the CDR3. CDR3 sequence: CASSLSKGSDGYTF. DNA for the CDR3: TGTGCCAGCAGTTTATCGAAGGGGTCCGATGGCTACACCTTC.

The chain joins TRBV7-2 to TRBJ2-5; D not certain. Trimming took 8 bases from V and 5 from J, leaving 12 bases between them. CDR3 length: 12 residues. CDR1 is SGHTA, CDR2 FQGNSA, per germline. CDR3 coding DNA: TGTGCCAGCGCTACCACGGTTGAGACCCAGTACTTC. Its translation: CASATTVETQYF.

The rearrangement joins TRBV30 to TRBJ1-3; 7 positions match TRBD1. Germline CDR1 GTSNPN, CDR2 SVGIG (reference sequence). Trimming removed 0 bases from V and 2 bases from J; junction bases left unmatched: 13. The CDR3 extends over 18 amino acids. The CDR3 sequence: CAWSVKATGQVAGNTIYF. CDR3 nucleotides: TGTGCCTGGAGTGTAAAGGCAACAGGACAGGTAGCTGGAAACACCATATATTTT.